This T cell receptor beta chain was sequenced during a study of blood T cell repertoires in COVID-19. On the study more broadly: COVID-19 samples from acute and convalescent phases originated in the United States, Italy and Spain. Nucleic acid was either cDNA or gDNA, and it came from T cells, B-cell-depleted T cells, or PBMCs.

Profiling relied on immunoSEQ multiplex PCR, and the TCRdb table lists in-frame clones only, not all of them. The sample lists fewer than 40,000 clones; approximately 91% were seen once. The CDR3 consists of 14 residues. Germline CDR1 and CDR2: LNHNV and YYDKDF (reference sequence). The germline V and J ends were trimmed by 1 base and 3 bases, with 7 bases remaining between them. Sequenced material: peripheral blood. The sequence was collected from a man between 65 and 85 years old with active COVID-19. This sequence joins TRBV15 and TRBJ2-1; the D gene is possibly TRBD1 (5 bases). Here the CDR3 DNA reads TGTGCCACCAGCAGAGGGGGCGGCTACAATGAGCAGTTCTTC. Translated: CATSRGGGYNEQFF.